What follows are 8 T cell receptor beta chains derived from one specimen sequenced in a study of T-cell reconstitution after alpha-beta-depleted transplantation in children. Molecular barcoding with unique molecular identifiers was used for the TCRbeta library. TCRdb analysed the PCR reads with MiXCR anew, one entry per CDR3 protein. The table shows about 150,000 distinct CDR3 sequences, with roughly 11% occurring only once. The sample was PBMCs, taken before TCRalphabeta/CD19-depleted stem cell transplant. The receptors were sampled from a boy aged 2 to 10 with acute myeloid leukemia, due to receive a stem cell transplant.

This clonotype was seen ten or more times. The chain links TRBV28 to TRBJ1-1; 7 bases fit TRBD1. This CDR3 spans 14 amino acids. Germline V CDR1 and CDR2: MDHEN, SYDVKM. With 5 bases clipped from V and 5 bases from J, the junction kept 8 bases outside the gene matches. CDR3 in amino acids: CASSIIQGRTEAFF. The CDR3 nucleotides are TGTGCCAGCAGTATAATACAGGGGAGGACTGAAGCTTTCTTT.

This clonotype was seen repeatedly, ten times or more. The chain couples TRBV20-1 to TRBJ2-6, with D unclear. With 3 bases removed from V and 0 bases from J, the gap between germline ends came to 6 bases. The CDR3 covers 14 residues. Per germline, CDR1 DFQATT and CDR2 SNEGSKA (reference sequence). The DNA of the CDR3 is TGCAGTGCTAGTTTGGGCTCTGGGGCCAACGTCCTGACTTTC. This codes for CSASLGSGANVLTF.

This clonotype has ten or more counts. V usage is TRBV6-5 and J usage is TRBJ2-3; 8 nucleotides align to TRBD1. V gave up 0 bases and J gave up 0 bases; unmatched junction bases: 2. The CDR3 runs 16 residues. Germline CDR1 and CDR2: MNHEY and SVGAGI. CDR3 nucleotides: TGTGCCAGCAGTTACTCTCGGGACAGGAGCACAGATACGCAGTATTTT. It encodes CASSYSRDRSTDTQYF.

This clonotype was detected many times. The CDR3 coding sequence is TGTGCCAGCAGCGGACAGGCTGGAAACACCATATATTTT. This encodes CASSGQAGNTIYF. The rearrangement uses TRBV12-3 or TRBV12-4 and TRBJ1-3, with 7 bases matching TRBD1. The CDR3 has 13 residues. The junction had 1 base not matched to a gene; V was cut back by 6 bases and J by 2 bases.

This clonotype was counted at least ten times. The gene calls are TRBV7-9 and TRBJ2-7; TRBD2 matches at 8 bases. CDR1 is SEHNR, CDR2 FQNEAQ, per germline (reference sequence). The J segment lost 4 bases and the V segment lost 5 bases, leaving 4 bases of the junction unmatched. The CDR3 loop spans 13 amino acids. The DNA for the CDR3 is TGTGCCAGCAGCAGCGGGAGTATTTACGAGCAGTACTTC. It translates to CASSSGSIYEQYF.

This clonotype was detected ten times or more. The chain is built from TRBV24-1 and TRBJ1-5; D gene ambiguous. CDR3 size: 12 residues. Germline lookup yields CDR1 KGHDR and CDR2 SFDVKD. Between the trimmed V and J ends, which lost 7 bases and 1 base, there was a span of 4 bases. CDR3 in DNA: TGTGCCACCAGGGCGAGCAATCAGCCCCAGCATTTT. Translation gives CATRASNQPQHF.

At least ten counts were recorded for this clonotype. The chain uses TRBV6-1 and TRBJ2-7; D may be TRBD1 (5 bases). CDR1 and CDR2 (germline): MNHNS, SASEGT. The CDR3 loop spans 14 amino acids. V was shortened by 1 base and J by 0 bases, with 7 bases between the two germline ends. This chain's CDR3 is CASSEGQFSYEQYF. The CDR3 DNA reads TGTGCCAGCAGTGAAGGACAGTTCTCCTACGAGCAGTACTTC.

This clonotype showed up many times. The chain recombines TRBV5-1 with TRBJ2-6; D is ambiguous. There are 15 residues in the CDR3. V lost 3 bases, J lost 0 bases, and 7 bases lay in between. Germline assignment: CDR1 SGHRS and CDR2 YFSETQ. CDR3 sequence reads: CASSYPVSGANVLTF. Here the CDR3 DNA reads TGCGCCAGCAGCTATCCGGTCTCTGGGGCCAACGTCCTGACTTTC.